This TCR beta chain stems from a study of post-analysis software for immune sequencing data. As for this clonotype: Its cognate antigen is unknown.

CDR3 length: 14 residues. CDR1 is GTSNPN and CDR2 is SVGIG in the germline V gene (reference sequence). Trimming shortened V by 4 bases and J by 5 bases, and 16 bases separated the two germline ends. Libraries were made from TCR beta cDNA, and they carried unique molecular identifiers. T cells, roughly 0.95 to 10 million of them, yielded a few hundred thousand cDNA molecules. From the PCR reads, TCRdb called clonotypes with MiXCR, one entry per CDR3 protein. The sample records roughly 580,000 distinct CDR3 sequences, around 47% being singletons. Study-wide points: Multiple sclerosis was associated with a significant reduction in normalized Chao1 diversity relative to controls. Higher frequency in patients than in controls was seen for five TRBV segments, with TRBV5-6, TRBV5-1 and TRBV20-1 among them.

The chain is built from TRBV30 and TRBJ2-3; weak D call: TRBD1 (5 bases). The clonotype originates from a girl under 18 with multiple sclerosis. The sequenced material came from blood. The CDR3 DNA follows: TGTGCCTGGAATTCTCTAGGGGCGGTAGATACGCAGTATTTT. Translating gives CAWNSLGAVDTQYF.